Listed below are T cell receptor beta chains from one sample, sequenced in a study of cytomegalovirus exposure and HLA in healthy donors. TCRdb's table, derived via immunoSEQ multiplex PCR, lists solely in-frame clones and lacks some. The sample lists roughly 200,000 clones, 81% occurring once. The sample taken for sequencing was PBMCs. The receptors here all came from a man aged 40-49 years in good health and CMV-seropositive. CDR3s include the opening cysteine and the closing phenylalanine or tryptophan. The order of the fields is J gene, clone size, V gene, CDR3 protein. Clone size appears in some rows only: once, few, many, or a class for an expanded clone.

j_gene: TRBJ1-4
abundance: few
v_gene: TRBV7-8
CDR3aa: CASSLAPGGKLFF

j_gene: TRBJ1-1
abundance: NA
v_gene: TRBV7-3
CDR3aa: CASSPVPGQPPNTEAFF

j_gene: TRBJ2-2
abundance: few
v_gene: TRBV25-1
CDR3aa: CASSDQTSGGRTGELFF

j_gene: TRBJ2-7
abundance: NA
v_gene: TRBV5-1
CDR3aa: CASRGARDTYEQYF

j_gene: TRBJ2-4
abundance: NA
v_gene: TRBV9
CDR3aa: CASRDKTGTNIQYF

j_gene: TRBJ1-4
abundance: few
v_gene: TRBV28
CDR3aa: CASLRGQRLNEKLFF

j_gene: TRBJ2-7
abundance: NA
v_gene: TRBV5-6
CDR3aa: CASSLSRTVPYEQYF

j_gene: TRBJ2-3
abundance: NA
v_gene: TRBV6-5
CDR3aa: CASSYLAGVTDTQYF

j_gene: TRBJ1-2
abundance: NA
v_gene: TRBV7-2
CDR3aa: CASSFMNSIYGYTF

j_gene: TRBJ1-6
abundance: NA
v_gene: TRBV4-1
CDR3aa: CASSREGQGSRSPLHF

j_gene: TRBJ1-6
abundance: NA
v_gene: TRBV5-8
CDR3aa: CASSSRLLGLPLHF

j_gene: TRBJ2-7
abundance: NA
v_gene: TRBV28
CDR3aa: CASNQEGGGRYEQYF

j_gene: TRBJ2-7
abundance: NA
v_gene: TRBV6-5
CDR3aa: CASSYSAEQYF

j_gene: TRBJ2-3
abundance: NA
v_gene: TRBV9
CDR3aa: CASSPRGGITDTQYF

j_gene: TRBJ1-2
abundance: NA
v_gene: TRBV7-2
CDR3aa: CASSLARQGYGYTF

j_gene: TRBJ1-5
abundance: few
v_gene: TRBV2
CDR3aa: CASRGGQSPQHF

j_gene: TRBJ2-7
abundance: few
v_gene: TRBV4-2
CDR3aa: CASSQVGDRGFKQYF

j_gene: TRBJ2-3
abundance: NA
v_gene: TRBV2
CDR3aa: CASSTIWTSRDTDTQYF